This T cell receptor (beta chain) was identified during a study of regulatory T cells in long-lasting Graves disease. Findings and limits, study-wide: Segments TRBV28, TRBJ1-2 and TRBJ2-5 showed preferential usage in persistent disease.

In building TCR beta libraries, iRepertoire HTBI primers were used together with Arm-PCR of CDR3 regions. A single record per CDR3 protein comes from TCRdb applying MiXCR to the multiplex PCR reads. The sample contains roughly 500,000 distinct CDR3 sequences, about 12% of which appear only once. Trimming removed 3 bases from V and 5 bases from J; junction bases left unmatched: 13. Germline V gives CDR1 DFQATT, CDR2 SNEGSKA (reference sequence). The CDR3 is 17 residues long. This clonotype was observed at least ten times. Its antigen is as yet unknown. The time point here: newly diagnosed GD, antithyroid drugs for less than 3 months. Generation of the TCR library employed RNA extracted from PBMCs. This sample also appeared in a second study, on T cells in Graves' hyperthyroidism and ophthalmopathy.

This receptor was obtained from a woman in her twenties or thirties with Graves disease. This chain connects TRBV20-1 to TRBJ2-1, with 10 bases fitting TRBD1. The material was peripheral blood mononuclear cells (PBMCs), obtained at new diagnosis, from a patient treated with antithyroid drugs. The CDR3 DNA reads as TGCAGTGCTAGGTCCCCTAATCGGGACAGGGGTAACAATGAGCAGTTCTTC. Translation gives CSARSPNRDRGNNEQFF.